The sample holds many counts of the clone carrying this T cell receptor beta chain. There were TCR beta CDR3 regions amplified from RNA transcripts. A first-round RT-PCR of the TCR CDR3 used the HTBI primer set. TCRdb recomputed calls from the multiplex PCR reads with MiXCR, one row per CDR3 protein. Of fewer than 750,000 distinct CDR3 sequences listed, approximately 15% were seen once; the top ten hold roughly 4.5%. These data originate in a study of T cells in Graves' hyperthyroidism and ophthalmopathy. The overall study: Prior to any treatment, at the point of initial diagnosis, peripheral blood was collected.

J lost 2 bases, V lost 1 base, and 8 bases had no gene match. This CDR3 spans 17 amino acids. Germline assignment: CDR1 SGHAT and CDR2 FQDESV (reference sequence). The clonotype comes from a woman aged 40-49 years with Graves' ophthalmopathy. V gene TRBV11-1 combines with J gene TRBJ2-7; the match to TRBD2 covers 10 bases. The material sequenced was blood. The CDR3 loop reads CASSLVSSGRSAYEQYF. CDR3 coding DNA: TGTGCCAGCAGCTTAGTTAGTAGCGGGAGGTCCGCCTACGAGCAGTACTTC.